This TCR beta chain emerged from a study of blood T cell repertoires in COVID-19. The V and J ends lost 8 bases and 0 bases respectively, with 10 bases between them. Germline CDR1 reads MDHEN; CDR2 reads SYDVKM. CDR3 length equals 13 residues. Some clones are missing from TCRdb's copy, which holds only in-frame ones; the method was immunoSEQ multiplex PCR. Of 90,000 to 100,000 clones listed, over 80% are singletons. The TCR was taken from a man aged 65 to 85 with active or convalescent COVID-19. The J gene is TRBJ1-1, the V gene TRBV28; D is undetermined. Material: peripheral blood. CDR3 bases: TGTGCCAGCGTACAGCTCATGAACACTGAAGCTTTCTTT. Encoded protein: CASVQLMNTEAFF.